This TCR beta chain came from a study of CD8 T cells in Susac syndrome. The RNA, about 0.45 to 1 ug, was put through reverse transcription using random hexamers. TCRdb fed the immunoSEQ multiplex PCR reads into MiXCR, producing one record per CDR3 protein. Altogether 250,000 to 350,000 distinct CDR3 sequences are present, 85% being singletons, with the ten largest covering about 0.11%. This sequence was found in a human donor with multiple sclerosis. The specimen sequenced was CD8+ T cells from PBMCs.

The CDR3 loop is CASSDRTWDEQYF. CDR3 coding DNA: TGCGCCAGCAGCGACAGGACCTGGGACGAGCAGTACTTC. V gene TRBV5-1 combines with J gene TRBJ2-7, with D possibly being TRBD1 (6 bases). Deletions cut 4 bases from V and 5 bases from J, with 13 bases between. The CDR3 totals 13 residues. CDR1 is SGHRS, CDR2 YFSETQ, per germline.